This T cell receptor (beta chain) originates from a study of Ad26.COV2.S vaccination and SARS-CoV-2 variants. Whole-study results and caveats: Vaccinated and placebo-treated recipients had similar non-spike TCR breadth.

CDR1 is SEHNR, CDR2 FQNEAQ, per germline (reference sequence). J gave up 7 bases and V 5 bases, and 9 bases lay outside the gene matches. The CDR3 is made up of 15 amino acids. Here immunoSEQ multiplex PCR was the method, and the copy in TCRdb shows in-frame clones only, minus some. The sample consists of under 250,000 clones, approximately 88% of them appearing once. Comment on this clone: What it binds is unknown.

The treatment is: roughly 18 received Ad26.COV2.S at low or high dose, single or two shots; several received placebo; per-sample allocation not given. Sampling was done on day 63 after the first vaccine or placebo injection. This material consisted of peripheral blood, taken in a trial of Ad26.COV2.S vaccine versus placebo. The chain links TRBV7-9 to TRBJ2-7, with TRBD1 matching over 12 bases. This TCR derives from a person between 18 and 59 years old who received the Ad26.COV2.S COVID-19 vaccine or a placebo. In nucleotides, the CDR3 is TGTGCCAGCAGCCGACCGGGACAGGGGGCGGGGGAGCAGTACTTC. It yields the protein CASSRPGQGAGEQYF. The full variable domain, in which reference TRBV7-9 and TRBJ2-7 provide the parts outside the CDR3, is DTGVSQNPRHKITKRGQNVTFRCDPISEHNRLYWYRQTLGQGPEFLTYFQNEAQLEKSRLLSDRFSAERPKGSFSTLEIQRTEQGDSAMYLCASSRPGQGAGEQYFGPGTRLTVT.